This TCR beta chain was recovered during a study of T cell changes during pregnancy in multiple sclerosis. CDR1 and CDR2 from the germline V gene are SGDLS and YYNGEE. V lost 0 bases, J lost 4 bases, and 13 bases lay in between. The CDR3 totals 15 residues. Assay: immunoSEQ multiplex PCR; the TCRdb copy retains only in-frame clones and omits some. The sample records tens of thousands of clones, around 92% being singletons. The sample was peripheral blood, taken after pregnancy. The receptor was derived from a female donor in good health, enrolled as a control in a pregnancy study. This chain links TRBV9 with TRBJ2-5; possible D gene TRBD1, 6 bases. DNA for the CDR3: TGTGCCAGCAGCGTAGGGGGACAAGGGACAGAGACCCAGTACTTC. It is translated as CASSVGGQGTETQYF.